The rows below give T cell receptor beta chains drawn from one sample of a study of OX40 agonist ivuxolimab in advanced cancers. Clones were read by immunoSEQ multiplex PCR, and TCRdb kept only the in-frame ones, dropping some. The sample lists under 80,000 clones; roughly 80% were seen once. The sample in question was CD4+ or CD8+ T cells sorted from blood, obtained in a trial of the OX40 agonist ivuxolimab. The source is an adult with an advanced solid tumor such as melanoma, head and neck, liver or kidney cancer. CDR3s include the opening cysteine and the closing phenylalanine or tryptophan. Fields, in order: V gene, D gene, CDR3 protein. A D gene is named only where the DNA matches it firmly.

V: TRBV2; D: .; CDR3: CASRKTGNTEAFF
V: TRBV5-8; D: TRBD1; CDR3: CASSSGLGQGSSGANVLTF
V: TRBV11-3; D: .; CDR3: CASSLVGAGNSPLHF
V: TRBV15; D: .; CDR3: CATSRDLRDSGNTIYF
V: TRBV6-1; D: .; CDR3: CASSDPTGYTF
V: TRBV19; D: .; CDR3: CASSIQGTYEQYF
V: TRBV4-1; D: .; CDR3: CASSQDPWGANTGELFF
V: TRBV11-3; D: .; CDR3: CASSQDPVVGNEQFF
V: TRBV19; D: .; CDR3: CASSKGVSLDTQYF
V: TRBV15; D: .; CDR3: CATSRDKGSGNTIYF
V: TRBV30; D: .; CDR3: CAWSVPGGSNQPQHF
V: TRBV7-2; D: .; CDR3: CASSLGRRQQETQYF
V: TRBV11-2; D: .; CDR3: CASSLEAGRDQPQHF
V: TRBV21-1; D: .; CDR3: CASTPGQGLTNEKLFF
V: TRBV7-9; D: .; CDR3: CASSSGNGNEKLFF
V: TRBV19; D: .; CDR3: CASRTGPHNSPLHF
V: TRBV6-1; D: .; CDR3: CASNERRSGELFF
V: TRBV28; D: .; CDR3: CASSLSGPAYEQYF
V: TRBV7-9; D: .; CDR3: CASSRWVQGGNEQFF
V: TRBV19; D: TRBD2; CDR3: CASSIDHPYSGRRTDTQYF